These 26 T cell receptor beta chains share one sample of origin, sequenced in a study of OX40 agonist ivuxolimab in advanced cancers. Repertoires were generated with immunoSEQ multiplex PCR, while TCRdb's copy carries only in-frame clones and drops some. The sample yields tens of thousands of clones, about 90% seen once. The material was CD4+ or CD8+ T cells sorted from blood, obtained in a trial of the OX40 agonist ivuxolimab. The receptors were sampled from an adult with an advanced solid tumor such as melanoma, head and neck, liver or kidney cancer.

V is TRBV6-6 and J is TRBJ2-7; 9 nucleotides align to TRBD1. The CDR3 length is 13 residues. Looked up from germline, CDR1 is MNHNY and CDR2 is SVGAGI (reference sequence). Trimming removed 6 bases from V and 6 bases from J; junction bases left unmatched: 6. The CDR3 loop reads CASSRGQGGEQYF. The CDR3 nucleotides read TGTGCCAGCAGCCGGGGACAGGGCGGCGAGCAGTACTTC.

The chain combines TRBV11-1 with TRBJ2-7; D is unclear. V was clipped by 3 bases and J by 5 bases, with 11 bases between them. Germline CDR1 reads SGHAT; CDR2 reads FQDESV (reference sequence). The CDR3 runs 13 residues. The CDR3 nucleotides read TGTGCCAGCAGCTTTAAAGTACGGGACGAGCAGTACTTC. As protein: CASSFKVRDEQYF. Looking up the rest from reference TRBV11-1 and TRBJ2-7 gives the full variable domain: EAEVAQSPRYKITEKSQAVAFWCDPISGHATLYWYRQILGQGPELLVQFQDESVVDDSQLPKDRFSAERLKGVDSTLKIQPAELGDSAMYLCASSFKVRDEQYFGPGTRLTVT.

The rearrangement uses TRBV7-2 and TRBJ1-1; 8 bases align to TRBD1. The J segment lost 5 bases and the V segment lost 1 base, leaving 6 bases of the junction unmatched. CDR3 size: 15 residues. Germline-derived CDR1 and CDR2 are SGHTA and FQGNSA. CDR3 protein: CASSLDITGGTEAFF. CDR3 bases: TGTGCCAGCAGCTTAGATATTACAGGGGGAACTGAAGCTTTCTTT.

The CDR3 nucleotides are TGTGCCATCAGGGACCGTTTCCCCTACGAGCAGTACTTC. Translation gives CAIRDRFPYEQYF. The genes are TRBV10-3 and TRBJ2-7; D not resolved. Germline V CDR1 and CDR2: ENHRY, SYGVKD. The germline V and J ends were trimmed by 6 bases and 2 bases, with 11 bases remaining between them. The CDR3 has 13 amino acids.

CDR3 loop: CSVDPFQAAGRGKGNSPLHF. Here the CDR3 DNA reads TGCAGCGTTGACCCCTTTCAGGCCGCCGGCAGGGGCAAAGGCAATTCACCCCTCCACTTT. The chain couples TRBV29-1 to TRBJ1-6; maybe TRBD1 (6 bases). Trimming removed 3 bases at V and 7 bases at J, with 31 bases between. The length of the CDR3 is 20 residues. Germline V gene data show CDR1 as SQVTM and CDR2 as ANQGSEA.

The V and J genes are TRBV28 and TRBJ1-2; weak D call: TRBD1 (6 bases). The length of the CDR3 is 12 residues. Trimming left V 6 bases short and J 8 bases short, with 13 bases between. Germline CDR1 and CDR2: MDHEN and SYDVKM. The CDR3 protein is CASSIGGLGYTF. CDR3 nucleotide sequence: TGTGCCAGCAGCATAGGGGGTCTGGGCTACACCTTC.

The chain combines TRBV4-1 with TRBJ1-2, with a tentative D call TRBD1 (5 bases). Germline V CDR1 and CDR2: MGHRA, YSYEKL. Trimming stripped 4 bases from V and 2 bases from J, with 11 bases between. The CDR3 covers 14 residues. As DNA, the CDR3 is TGCGCCAGCAGCCCTAGCGGGGGGAACTATGGCTACACCTTC. Encoded protein: CASSPSGGNYGYTF.

V gene TRBV10-3 combines with J gene TRBJ2-1, with 7 bases matching TRBD2. This CDR3 is 13 amino acids long. Trimming removed 7 bases from V and 5 bases from J; junction bases left unmatched: 5. Looked up from germline, CDR1 is ENHRY and CDR2 is SYGVKD. In nucleotides, the CDR3 is TGTGCCATCAAGGCGGGAGCCCACAATGAGCAGTTCTTC. Its translation: CAIKAGAHNEQFF.

This clone was observed a single time. This chain connects TRBV27 to TRBJ1-1; tentatively, D is TRBD1 (5 bases). This CDR3 spans 13 amino acids. V was trimmed by 8 bases and J by 1 base, leaving 11 bases between them. Germline V gives CDR1 MNHEY, CDR2 SMNVEV (reference sequence). CDR3 nucleotide sequence: TGTGCCAGCTCCCCAGGGTGGAACACTGAAGCTTTCTTT. Its translation: CASSPGWNTEAFF.

The chain combines TRBV7-3 with TRBJ2-2; TRBD2 might be the D (6 bases). From germline, CDR1 is SGHTA and CDR2 FQGTGA. Trimming pared 5 bases from V and 4 bases from J, leaving 14 bases between. The CDR3 contains 15 residues. The CDR3 is CASSTSRRGTGELFF. In DNA, the CDR3 is TGTGCCAGCAGCACTAGCAGGCGCGGCACCGGGGAGCTGTTTTTT.

DNA for the CDR3: TGTGCCAGCAGCCCTCGGACTTCGAAAGGCGAGCAGTACTTC. It specifies CASSPRTSKGEQYF. The gene calls are TRBV7-8 and TRBJ2-7; TRBD2 might be the D (5 bases). The germline CDR1 and CDR2 sequences are SGHVS and FQNEAQ. Trimming stripped 5 bases from V and 6 bases from J, with 17 bases between. The CDR3 consists of 14 residues.

The chain carries TRBV11-3 and TRBJ2-7; 9 bases agree with TRBD2. Looked up from germline, CDR1 is SGHNT and CDR2 is YENEEA. The CDR3 spans 15 residues. V shed 8 bases and J 3 bases; nucleotides not matched to a gene: 11. Written as DNA, the CDR3 is TGTGCCAGCGGGCCCCGGCGGGGGGGGGTCTACGAGCAGTACTTC. This sequence encodes CASGPRRGGVYEQYF.

This clone came up once. The chain couples TRBV25-1 to TRBJ2-3; a possible D gene is TRBD2 (6 bases). Deletions cut 8 bases from V and 6 bases from J, with 12 bases between. This CDR3 region has 12 residues. Germline V lookup: CDR1 MGHDK, CDR2 SYGVNS. This CDR3 is CASGAGTDTQYF. The CDR3 nucleotides read TGTGCCAGCGGGGCGGGGACGGATACGCAGTATTTT.

The chain joins TRBV6-1 to TRBJ2-3; TRBD2 matches 12 bases. The CDR3 runs to 14 residues. Unmatched junction bases numbered 6, after V lost 8 bases and J lost 6 bases. Germline V gives CDR1 MNHNS, CDR2 SASEGT. As DNA, the CDR3 is TGTGCCAGCTTGACTAGCGGGAGTGTGGATACGCAGTATTTT. This encodes CASLTSGSVDTQYF.

The chain has TRBV28 and TRBJ1-6; 7 positions match TRBD1. The CDR3 spans 16 residues. V gave up 6 bases and J gave up 6 bases; unmatched junction bases: 11. The germline V gene has CDR1 MDHEN and CDR2 SYDVKM. CDR3 DNA: TGTGCCAGCAGCCAGGGGGGGCCTCCGGGTAATTCACCCCTCCACTTT. Encoded protein: CASSQGGPPGNSPLHF.

This clone was detected a few times. J is TRBJ1-4 and V is TRBV7-2, with 7 bases matching TRBD1. Germline-derived CDR1 and CDR2 are SGHTA and FQGNSA. This CDR3 contains 13 residues. The ends lost 6 bases at V and 8 bases at J; junction bases unmatched: 6. CDR3 loop: CASRPPRGEKLFF. The CDR3 nucleotides read TGTGCCAGCAGGCCCCCCAGGGGGGAAAAACTGTTTTTT.

The chain joins TRBV28 to TRBJ1-2; a weak D match, TRBD1 (6 bases). V shed 5 bases and J shed 8 bases, with 18 bases lying between them. This CDR3 spans 14 amino acids. Germline loops: CDR1 MDHEN, CDR2 SYDVKM. The CDR3 coding sequence is TGTGCCAGCAGTCCCCCCGGGCAGGGGATCGGCTACACCTTC. Protein: CASSPPGQGIGYTF.

By share, this clone ranks as medium-sized (0.01 to 0.1%). This chain uses TRBV19 with TRBJ1-1, with D possibly being TRBD1 (5 bases). The germline V and J ends were trimmed by 6 bases and 0 bases, with 8 bases remaining between them. Per germline, CDR1 LNHDA and CDR2 SQIVND (reference sequence). CDR3 size: 13 residues. Here the CDR3 reads CASSQTVNTEAFF. DNA for the CDR3: TGTGCCAGTAGCCAGACAGTGAACACTGAAGCTTTCTTT.

The chain carries TRBV5-1 and TRBJ1-1; no firm D call. CDR1 is SGHRS, CDR2 YFSETQ, per germline. The CDR3 has 14 residues. Between the trimmed V and J ends, which lost 6 bases and 1 base, there was a span of 13 bases. The CDR3 loop is CASNDGTRNTEAFF. The CDR3 region has the DNA TGCGCCAGCAACGACGGTACCCGGAACACTGAAGCTTTCTTT.

The V and J genes are TRBV11-3 and TRBJ2-3; D remains unclear. The germline V gene has CDR1 SGHNT and CDR2 YENEEA. The V end lost 4 bases, the J end lost 2 bases, and 10 bases lay between the germline ends. CDR3 length: 14 amino acids. The DNA of the CDR3 is TGTGCCAGCAGCTCCGGAATCTACACAGATACGCAGTATTTT. Encoded protein: CASSSGIYTDTQYF.

V and J are TRBV11-2 and TRBJ2-7; 12 bases map to TRBD2. The J call is in doubt because the DNA end fits TRBJ2-1 better. The CDR3 is 15 amino acids. Germline lookup yields CDR1 SGHAT and CDR2 FQNNGV. CDR3 DNA sequence: TGTGCCAGCAGCTTAGGACTAGCGGGAGTATCGGAGCAGTTCTTC. As protein: CASSLGLAGVSEQFF.

In the case of this clone: The junction differs from germline at one of its ends, possibly a read error. This CDR3 is also generated by other DNA sequences in the sample. The chain has TRBV2 and TRBJ1-1; D unresolved. This CDR3 has 14 residues. CDR1 SNHLY and CDR2 FYNNEI come from the germline V gene. The CDR3 DNA follows: TGTGCCAGCAGTGCGAGGCGGTTGAACACTGAAGCTTTTTTT. Encoded protein: CASSARRLNTEAFF.

This chain uses TRBV6-9 with TRBJ1-1; D might be TRBD1 (5 bases). The germline CDR1 and CDR2 sequences are MNHGY and SVAAGI. The CDR3 loop spans 11 amino acids. The CDR3 region is CTGGGNTEAFF. The CDR3 bases are TGTACCGGGGGTGGGAACACTGAAGCTTTCTTT.

J is TRBJ2-2 and V is TRBV6-1; 13 nucleotides agree with TRBD2. The CDR3 runs 15 residues. Germline trimming cut 5 bases from V and 6 bases from J; bases unmatched to any gene: 3. Germline assignment: CDR1 MNHNS and CDR2 SASEGT. The CDR3 nucleotides read TGTGCCAGCAGTTGGACTAGCGGGAGAGCCGGGGAGCTGTTTTTT. Translation gives CASSWTSGRAGELFF.

This clone was seen once. V usage is TRBV9 and J usage is TRBJ2-2, with a weak D call TRBD1 (6 bases). Per the germline V gene, CDR1 is SGDLS and CDR2 is YYNGEE. The CDR3 has 14 residues. V gave up 3 bases and J gave up 7 bases, with 13 bases separating them. The DNA for the CDR3 is TGTGCCAGCAGCGCCCACAGGGCGGTCGGGGAGCTGTTTTTT. Translation: CASSAHRAVGELFF.

The V and J genes are TRBV6-5 and TRBJ1-1; D gene unclear. This CDR3 spans 13 amino acids. Per germline, CDR1 MNHEY and CDR2 SVGAGI. V was shortened by 6 bases and J by 11 bases, with 19 bases between the two germline ends. Here the CDR3 reads CASSPILGGRAFF. The DNA of the CDR3 is TGTGCCAGCAGCCCCATTCTCGGTGGGCGCGCTTTCTTT.